What follows is one T cell receptor (beta chain) and its context. What it binds is not known. This sample was included in a study of cytomegalovirus exposure and HLA in healthy donors. Study-wide background: An earlier analysis identified 117 million unique TCR beta sequences in about 200 million T cells.

General study findings and limits: Owing to their indistinguishability, certain V segments, notably TRBV6-2 and TRBV6-3, were excluded. With later analysis, a missense DCLRE1C variant became linked to TCR beta V- and J-gene trimming.

The CDR3 sequence is 14 residues long. Trimming at V came to 6 bases and at J to 1 base, leaving 5 bases not matched to a gene. Germline V gives CDR1 MDHEN, CDR2 SYDVKM. PCR used 60 Vbeta primers and 13 Jbeta primers. Authors' data handling: Later analysis identified 80 million to 85 million unique TCR beta chains, approximately 11 million shared. Assay used: immunoSEQ multiplex PCR; TCRdb lists only in-frame clones, some missing. That table gives V, J and clone size, and the DNA gave D and trimming. The sample consists of about 120,000 clones, 60% to 80% of them appearing once. This chain joins TRBV28 and TRBJ1-1, with 7 nucleotides matching TRBD1. This receptor was obtained from a man aged 45-65 years in good health and CMV-seropositive. Sequencing was carried out using PBMCs. Here the CDR3 reads CASRRGGRNTEAFF. The CDR3 bases are TGTGCCAGCAGAAGAGGGGGCAGGAACACTGAAGCTTTCTTT.